This passage covers 30 T cell receptor beta chains from one sample sequenced in a study of human T cells and chemical hapten exposure. In TCRdb, the RACE reads were re-called with MiXCR into one record per CDR3 protein. The data hold 45,000 to 60,000 distinct CDR3 sequences, with around 12% observed a single time. Time point noted: patch test 3, about 24 weeks after DPC sensitization. Indicated treatment: therapeutic diphenylcyclopropenone sensitization with weekly scalp DPC. This specimen was whole blood, taken in connection with sensitization to the hapten diphenylcyclopropenone (DPC). These receptors all stem from a young man with alopecia areata. Some clones in this sample may be carry-over from other donors' samples.

At least ten counts were recorded for this clonotype. The chain has TRBV18 and TRBJ2-1; unclear D gene. The CDR3 covers 12 residues. Trimming removed 5 bases at V and 8 bases at J, with 10 bases between. Germline values: CDR1 KGHSH, CDR2 LQKENI. CDR3 sequence: CASSIGRDEQFF. For the CDR3, the DNA is TGTGCCAGCTCAATCGGGCGAGATGAGCAGTTCTTC.

V usage is TRBV7-2 and J usage is TRBJ1-1, with a tentative D call TRBD1 (5 bases). The CDR3 totals 14 residues. Trimming took 2 bases from V and 7 from J, leaving 14 bases between them. Germline loops: CDR1 SGHTA, CDR2 FQGNSA. CDR3 in amino acids: CASSLRQGNGEAFF. CDR3 in DNA: TGTGCCAGCAGCTTAAGGCAGGGCAATGGTGAAGCTTTCTTT.

This clonotype has at least ten counts. This sequence joins TRBV6-5 and TRBJ1-1; 7 bases are a match to TRBD1. The germline gives CDR1 MNHEY, CDR2 SVGAGI. Germline trimming cut 8 bases from V and 4 bases from J; bases unmatched to any gene: 10. The CDR3 totals 14 residues. CDR3 sequence (DNA): TGTGCCAGCGGATATCAAGGGGGCTTCACTGAAGCTTTCTTT. This codes for CASGYQGGFTEAFF.

This clonotype was counted ten times or more. This CDR3 is CASSPGPRSTDTQYF. CDR3 in DNA: TGTGCCAGCAGTCCGGGCCCTCGTAGCACAGATACGCAGTATTTT. This chain uses TRBV25-1 with TRBJ2-3; D unclear. The CDR3 is made up of 15 amino acids. The V gene's germline CDR1 is MGHDK and CDR2 SYGVNS. With 5 bases removed from V and 0 bases from J, the gap between germline ends came to 12 bases.

In this sample, this clonotype turned up a few times. The chain has TRBV28 and TRBJ1-4; the match to TRBD1 covers 7 bases. The CDR3 is made up of 16 amino acids. The germline V gene has CDR1 MDHEN and CDR2 SYDVKM. Germline trimming cut 6 bases from V and 2 bases from J; bases unmatched to any gene: 9. CDR3 residues: CASSFYTGVTNEKLFF. The CDR3 DNA sequence: TGTGCCAGCAGCTTCTACACAGGGGTGACTAATGAAAAACTGTTTTTT.

This clonotype occurred many times. CDR3 nucleotides: TGTGCCAGCAGCTTAGCGGCGGCGACAGGGGTCCCCTACGAGCAGTACTTC. Its translation is CASSLAAATGVPYEQYF. V gene TRBV7-9 combines with J gene TRBJ2-7; 8 bases are a match to TRBD1. This CDR3 has 17 residues. Per the germline V gene, CDR1 is SEHNR and CDR2 is FQNEAQ (reference sequence). V shed 0 bases, J shed 2 bases, and the junction held 9 bases outside the gene matches.

The J gene is TRBJ2-3, the V gene TRBV5-1; TRBD2 agrees at 15 bases. The CDR3 covers 17 residues. Germline CDR1 SGHRS, CDR2 YFSETQ. V trimming: 8 bases; J trimming: 0 bases; junction bases outside the gene matches: 7. CDR3: CARKGTSGGPSTDTQYF. CDR3 nucleotides: TGCGCCAGGAAGGGGACTAGCGGGGGGCCGAGCACAGATACGCAGTATTTT.

This chain uses TRBV2 with TRBJ2-5; no firm D call. The V end was cut by 7 bases, the J end by 5 bases, with 5 bases between. Germline CDR1 and CDR2: SNHLY and FYNNEI. The CDR3 is 10 residues long. CDR3 residues: CASKEETQYF. For the CDR3, the DNA is TGTGCCAGCAAGGAGGAGACCCAGTACTTC.

This clonotype was picked up many times. CDR3 region: CASSAQTVYNEQFF. In DNA form, the CDR3 reads TGTGCCAGCAGCGCCCAGACAGTTTACAATGAGCAGTTCTTC. This sequence joins TRBV9 and TRBJ2-1, with D possibly matching TRBD1 (5 bases). The CDR3 runs to 14 residues. Per germline, CDR1 SGDLS and CDR2 YYNGEE. V lost 3 bases, J lost 4 bases, and 11 bases lay in between. The full variable domain, rest sourced from reference TRBV9 and TRBJ2-1, is DSGVTQTPKHLITATGQRVTLRCSPRSGDLSVYWYQQSLDQGLQFLIQYYNGEERAKGNILERFSAQQFPDLHSELNLSSLELGDSALYFCASSAQTVYNEQFFGPGTRLTVL.

This clonotype was seen at least ten times. This rearrangement joins TRBV5-1 to TRBJ1-1; TRBD1 agrees at 9 bases. Germline-derived CDR1 and CDR2 are SGHRS and YFSETQ. The CDR3 runs to 13 residues. The J segment lost 4 bases and the V segment lost 4 bases, leaving 2 bases of the junction unmatched. In DNA form, the CDR3 reads TGCGCCAGCAGCCTGACAGGGGGCACTGAAGCTTTCTTT. It codes for CASSLTGGTEAFF.

This clonotype was seen a handful of times. The chain is built from TRBV12-3 or TRBV12-4 and TRBJ1-1; D is unresolved. The V end lost 1 base, the J end lost 5 bases, and 14 bases lay between the germline ends. This CDR3 is built from 15 residues. Written as DNA, the CDR3 is TGTGCCAGCAGTTTAGGTCTCACCTTGGGGACTGAAGCTTTCTTT. Its protein product is CASSLGLTLGTEAFF.

This clonotype has just a few counts. The DNA for the CDR3 is TGTGCCAGCAGCCAAGATGAAACCAACACTGAAGCTTTCTTT. This gives the protein CASSQDETNTEAFF. The chain joins TRBV14 to TRBJ1-1; the D is unclear. The germline gives CDR1 SGHDN, CDR2 FVKESK. The CDR3 runs to 14 residues. The V gene lost 0 bases and the J gene lost 2 bases, with 7 bases spanning the gap.

This clonotype was seen a handful of times. The chain employs TRBV7-6 and TRBJ1-6, with 7 bases lining up with TRBD1. The CDR3 totals 15 residues. V trimming: 1 base; J trimming: 7 bases; junction bases outside the gene matches: 4. Germline CDR1 and CDR2: SGHVS and FNYEAQ. CDR3 amino acids: CASSLETGQNSPLHF. For the CDR3, the DNA is TGTGCCAGCAGCTTAGAGACAGGGCAGAATTCACCCCTCCACTTT.

This chain links TRBV19 with TRBJ2-5; D uncertain. Germline CDR1 and CDR2: LNHDA and SQIVND (reference sequence). This CDR3 has 14 residues. V was clipped by 4 bases and J by 1 base, with 10 bases between them. CDR3 nucleotide sequence: TGTGCCAGTAGTAGAGGCAGTACCCAAGAGACCCAGTACTTC. Translation: CASSRGSTQETQYF.

This clonotype was detected a few times. The rearrangement uses TRBV20-1 and TRBJ1-2, with TRBD1 matching 7 bases. This CDR3 contains 12 residues. The germline gives CDR1 DFQATT, CDR2 SNEGSKA (reference sequence). The V and J ends lost 5 bases and 0 bases, in that order; junction bases with no gene match: 0. CDR3 loop: CSAGTANYGYTF. Here the CDR3 DNA reads TGCAGTGCTGGGACAGCTAACTATGGCTACACCTTC.

This clonotype was detected ten times or more. The chain employs TRBV7-3 and TRBJ2-1; no clear D. This CDR3 is built from 15 residues. Germline V gives CDR1 SGHTA, CDR2 FQGTGA. Trimming left V 5 bases short and J 5 bases short, with 16 bases between. In nucleotides, the CDR3 is TGTGCCAGCAGCCAGAGTGGGCCTGTGAACAATGAGCAGTTCTTC. This sequence encodes CASSQSGPVNNEQFF.

This clonotype was counted ten times or more. The chain links TRBV28 to TRBJ1-5, with D unresolved. Germline CDR1 MDHEN, CDR2 SYDVKM. With 6 bases removed from V and 1 base from J, the gap between germline ends came to 16 bases. CDR3 length equals 16 residues. CDR3 sequence reads: CASRLTETNSNQPQHF. The DNA of the CDR3 is TGTGCCAGCAGGTTAACAGAGACAAACAGCAATCAGCCCCAGCATTTT.

The gene calls are TRBV7-3 and TRBJ1-1, with D perhaps matching TRBD1 (5 bases). Germline CDR1 and CDR2: SGHTA and FQGTGA. There are 15 residues in the CDR3. The germline V and J ends were trimmed by 5 bases and 4 bases, with 17 bases remaining between them. CDR3 amino acids: CASSPGGFGGTEAFF. For the CDR3, the DNA is TGTGCCAGCAGCCCCGGCGGTTTTGGGGGCACTGAAGCTTTCTTT.

This clonotype was seen repeatedly, ten times or more. The genes are TRBV7-3 and TRBJ1-2, with D perhaps TRBD1 (5 bases). The CDR3 is 17 amino acids. Trimming left V 5 bases short and J 4 bases short, with 23 bases between. Germline CDR1 and CDR2: SGHTA and FQGTGA. This chain's CDR3 is CASSPSTRDPGGYGYTF. The CDR3 DNA is TGTGCCAGCAGCCCATCAACGAGGGACCCTGGAGGCTATGGCTACACCTTC.

This clonotype was seen repeatedly, ten times or more. The V call is TRBV5-5, the J call TRBJ2-7; the D is unclear. The germline gives CDR1 SGHKS, CDR2 YYEKEE (reference sequence). The CDR3 length is 14 residues. V shed 0 bases and J shed 0 bases, with 7 bases lying between them. The CDR3 sequence is CASSLAPNSYEQYF. In DNA, the CDR3 is TGTGCCAGCAGCTTGGCTCCTAACTCCTACGAGCAGTACTTC.

The rearrangement links TRBV29-1 to TRBJ2-1, with 10 bases matching TRBD1. V lost 2 bases to trimming and J lost 3 bases; unmatched junction nucleotides: 4. Looked up from germline, CDR1 is SQVTM and CDR2 is ANQGSEA. The CDR3 spans 15 residues. CDR3 region: CSVERRDRGYNEQFF. The CDR3 region has the DNA TGCAGCGTTGAACGCCGGGACAGGGGCTACAATGAGCAGTTCTTC.

This clonotype occurred many times. The V and J genes are TRBV10-3 and TRBJ1-2; TRBD1 agrees at 10 bases. V gave up 6 bases and J gave up 6 bases; unmatched junction bases: 1. The CDR3 loop spans 12 amino acids. CDR1 is ENHRY, CDR2 SYGVKD, per germline. The DNA for the CDR3 is TGTGCCATCAGGGACAGGGGGGATGGCTACACCTTC. It yields the protein CAIRDRGDGYTF.

This clonotype was recorded many times. The chain uses TRBV14 and TRBJ1-1; 9 positions agree with TRBD1. CDR1 and CDR2 from the germline V gene are SGHDN and FVKESK. This CDR3 is 16 amino acids long. V dropped 0 bases and J dropped 11; count of bases not matched to a gene: 13. The CDR3 DNA reads as TGTGCCAGCAGCCAAGAGGCAAACAGGGGGCCTCGAACCGCTTTCTTT. Protein sequence: CASSQEANRGPRTAFF.

This clonotype was counted many times. The chain links TRBV20-1 to TRBJ1-5; TRBD1 aligns across 7 bases. From germline, CDR1 is DFQATT and CDR2 SNEGSKA (reference sequence). V gave up 3 bases and J gave up 3 bases; unmatched junction bases: 5. The CDR3 extends over 14 amino acids. CDR3 DNA: TGCAGTGCTAGTCGGCAGGGGGACAATCAGCCCCAGCATTTT. Protein product: CSASRQGDNQPQHF.

Many counts were recorded for this clonotype. The chain links TRBV29-1 to TRBJ2-3, with 10 positions matching TRBD2. V lost 2 bases to trimming and J lost 4 bases; unmatched junction nucleotides: 3. The CDR3 is 14 residues long. The germline V gene has CDR1 SQVTM and CDR2 ANQGSEA. In DNA form, the CDR3 reads TGCAGCGTTGAACCCAGCGGGGGGGCAGATACGCAGTATTTT. This sequence encodes CSVEPSGGADTQYF.

This clonotype came up a few times. V usage is TRBV24-1 and J usage is TRBJ2-2; 7 bases agree with TRBD1. Germline loops: CDR1 KGHDR, CDR2 SFDVKD. J was trimmed by 1 base and V by 1 base; bases with no gene match: 2. The CDR3 covers 16 residues. CDR3 sequence: CATSDFAGGNTGELFF. The CDR3 DNA reads TGTGCCACCAGTGATTTCGCAGGGGGGAACACCGGGGAGCTGTTTTTT.

There are many counts of this clonotype. V and J are TRBV28 and TRBJ1-1; no reliable D call. CDR1 and CDR2 from the germline V gene are MDHEN and SYDVKM. There are 12 residues in the CDR3. V was shortened by 10 bases and J by 4 bases, with 13 bases between the two germline ends. CDR3 in amino acids: CATLKVPTEAFF. For the CDR3, the DNA is TGTGCCACCCTCAAGGTTCCCACTGAAGCTTTCTTT.

J is TRBJ1-3 and V is TRBV20-1, with 7 bases that match TRBD1. This CDR3 is 13 amino acids long. CDR1 is DFQATT and CDR2 is SNEGSKA in the germline V gene (reference sequence). Germline trimming cut 7 bases from V and 4 bases from J; bases unmatched to any gene: 7. Written as DNA, the CDR3 is TGCAGTGTCCTGGACAGGTCAGGAAACACCATATATTTT. This codes for CSVLDRSGNTIYF.

There are many counts of this clonotype. The chain has TRBV20-1 and TRBJ2-3, with 7 bases that match TRBD1. There are 14 residues in the CDR3. The ends lost 6 bases at V and 2 bases at J; junction bases unmatched: 8. The V gene's germline CDR1 is DFQATT and CDR2 SNEGSKA (reference sequence). CDR3 coding DNA: TGCAGTGCGGGGGACAGTGGGATCACAGATACGCAGTATTTT. Protein product: CSAGDSGITDTQYF.

The gene calls are TRBV9 and TRBJ2-3, with D perhaps assigned TRBD1 or TRBD2 (5 bases each). From germline, CDR1 is SGDLS and CDR2 YYNGEE. V was shortened by 0 bases and J by 7 bases, with 18 bases between the two germline ends. The CDR3 totals 16 residues. This chain's CDR3 is CASSVETPGGPNTQYF. The CDR3 nucleotides read TGTGCCAGCAGCGTAGAAACCCCTGGGGGACCGAATACGCAGTATTTT. Full variable domain (missing parts from reference TRBV9 and TRBJ2-3): DSGVTQTPKHLITATGQRVTLRCSPRSGDLSVYWYQQSLDQGLQFLIQYYNGEERAKGNILERFSAQQFPDLHSELNLSSLELGDSALYFCASSVETPGGPNTQYFGPGTRLTVL.